These 15 T cell receptor beta chains originate from one sample sequenced in a study of PD-1 blockade in mismatch repair-deficient tumors. Sequencing was performed with immunoSEQ multiplex PCR; in TCRdb, only in-frame clones are kept and a portion is missing. The table lists approximately 110,000 clones, roughly 80% of them singletons, with about 4.5% in the top ten. This sample comprised peripheral blood, obtained approximately 64 weeks after starting pembrolizumab. These receptors all come from an adult with mismatch repair-deficient cancer.

This sequence joins TRBV27 and TRBJ2-7, with D perhaps TRBD2 (6 bases). The CDR3 has 12 residues. V shed 8 bases and J shed 6 bases, with 14 bases lying between them. CDR1 MNHEY and CDR2 SMNVEV come from the germline V gene (reference sequence). The CDR3, as DNA: TGTGCCAGCTCCTTGGGGGGAGGCGAGCAGTACTTC. The encoded protein is CASSLGGGEQYF.

The V call is TRBV6-6, the J call TRBJ1-2, with 7 bases lining up with TRBD1. The germline gives CDR1 MNHNY, CDR2 SVGAGI (reference sequence). V trimming: 7 bases; J trimming: 4 bases; junction bases outside the gene matches: 9. The CDR3 has 14 residues. CDR3 residues: CASTPRTGFYGYTF. CDR3 nucleotides: TGTGCCAGCACCCCGCGGACAGGTTTCTATGGCTACACCTTC.

The CDR3 sequence is CATSRVTGVITEAFF. The DNA of the CDR3 is TGTGCCACCAGCAGAGTGACAGGGGTAATAACTGAAGCTTTCTTT. The V and J genes are TRBV15 and TRBJ1-1, with TRBD1 identical over 8 bases. The CDR3 has 15 amino acids. Trimming took 1 base from V and 5 from J; bases not matched to a gene: 6. Germline V gene data show CDR1 as LNHNV and CDR2 as YYDKDF (reference sequence).

The J gene is TRBJ1-1, the V gene TRBV11-3, with D tentatively TRBD1 (5 bases). Germline CDR1 reads SGHNT; CDR2 reads YENEEA. Trimming left V 3 bases short and J 7 bases short, with 12 bases between. CDR3 size: 13 residues. The CDR3 spells CASSLLGGGEAFF. The DNA for the CDR3 is TGTGCCAGCAGCTTGCTGGGGGGGGGTGAAGCTTTCTTT.

This clone has just a few counts. This rearrangement joins TRBV20-1 to TRBJ2-7; D possibly corresponds to TRBD2 (5 bases). The CDR3 totals 11 residues. Germline V gene lookup returns CDR1 DFQATT and CDR2 SNEGSKA (reference sequence). The CDR3 loop reads CSLSGEDEQYF. In DNA, the CDR3 is TGCAGCCTCAGCGGAGAGGACGAGCAGTACTTC.

This clone was counted once. The J gene is TRBJ2-1, the V gene TRBV4-1; no clear D gene. There are 13 residues in the CDR3. Germline V gene lookup returns CDR1 MGHRA and CDR2 YSYEKL. V lost 0 bases, J lost 8 bases, and 8 bases lay in between. The CDR3 here is CASSQERPDEQFF. The CDR3 DNA reads as TGCGCCAGCAGCCAAGAAAGGCCTGATGAGCAGTTCTTC.

This clone appeared a single time. The rearrangement joins TRBV19 to TRBJ1-5; D not resolved. The CDR3 runs to 13 residues. Germline CDR1 is LNHDA and CDR2 is SQIVND (reference sequence). The V end lost 1 base, the J end lost 6 bases, and 7 bases lay between the germline ends. As DNA, the CDR3 is TGTGCCAGTAGTATAGTGGGGAGTCAGCCCCAGCATTTT. Translating it yields CASSIVGSQPQHF.

A few counts support this clone. The CDR3 DNA is TGTGCCAGCAGCCCAACAGGGGGCAATCAGCCCCAGCATTTT. Translation gives CASSPTGGNQPQHF. J is TRBJ1-5 and V is TRBV6-1; 7 bases are shared with TRBD1. CDR1 and CDR2 (germline): MNHNS, SASEGT. Trimming took 6 bases from V and 2 from J; bases not matched to a gene: 4. The CDR3 runs 14 residues.

This clone was seen once. This sequence joins TRBV7-3 and TRBJ2-6, with D possibly matching TRBD1 (6 bases). The ends were cut back, 5 bases at V and 0 bases at J, with 11 bases in the middle. This CDR3 region has 16 residues. CDR1 is SGHTA and CDR2 is FQGTGA in the germline V gene. The DNA of the CDR3 is TGTGCCAGCAGCCCACAGGGTCACTCTGGGGCCAACGTCCTGACTTTC. Translated: CASSPQGHSGANVLTF. Together with reference TRBV7-3 and TRBJ2-6, the CDR3 gives the full variable domain: GAGVSQTPSNKVTEKGKYVELRCDPISGHTALYWYRQSLGQGPEFLIYFQGTGAADDSGLPNDRFFAVRPEGSVSTLKIQRTERGDSAVYLCASSPQGHSGANVLTFGAGSRLTVL.

This clone was detected only once. The J gene is TRBJ1-2, the V gene TRBV4-1, with a possible D match to TRBD1 (5 bases). V lost 0 bases to trimming and J lost 3 bases, with 17 bases between them. Germline V gene lookup returns CDR1 MGHRA and CDR2 YSYEKL. This CDR3 has 17 residues. The CDR3 spells CASSQDPTAGQDYGYTF. CDR3 coding DNA: TGCGCCAGCAGCCAAGATCCGACGGCAGGGCAGGACTATGGCTACACCTTC.

This rearrangement joins TRBV7-2 to TRBJ1-1; no firm D call. Germline-derived CDR1 and CDR2 are SGHTA and FQGNSA. This CDR3 has 15 amino acids. The V end was cut by 1 base, the J end by 6 bases, with 15 bases between. The CDR3 nucleotides read TGTGCCAGCAGCTTAGGTCTTATCTTTGGCTCTGAAGCTTTCTTT. Its protein is CASSLGLIFGSEAFF.

This sequence joins TRBV6-5 and TRBJ2-3, with D unclear. The germline CDR1 and CDR2 sequences are MNHEY and SVGAGI. Trimming pared 0 bases from V and 6 bases from J, leaving 7 bases between. The CDR3 is made up of 13 amino acids. The CDR3 bases are TGTGCCAGCAGTTACTCGGCGGCGGATACGCAGTATTTT. Residues: CASSYSAADTQYF.

V gene TRBV7-9 combines with J gene TRBJ2-1; D may be TRBD2 (7 bases). This CDR3 spans 14 amino acids. V lost 2 bases to trimming and J lost 5 bases, with 10 bases between them. Germline values: CDR1 SEHNR, CDR2 FQNEAQ (reference sequence). The CDR3 here is CASSLSGTNNEQFF. The CDR3, as DNA: TGTGCCAGCAGCTTAAGCGGGACAAACAATGAGCAGTTCTTC.

V and J are TRBV5-1 and TRBJ2-3; no definite D call. The V gene's germline CDR1 is SGHRS and CDR2 YFSETQ. Trimming pared 4 bases from V and 5 bases from J, leaving 11 bases between. There are 13 residues in the CDR3. This chain's CDR3 is CASSPSTGDTQYF. The CDR3 bases are TGCGCCAGCAGCCCCTCGACTGGAGATACGCAGTATTTT.

V usage is TRBV4-2 and J usage is TRBJ1-3, with TRBD1 identical over 7 bases. Trimming at V came to 0 bases and at J to 2 bases, leaving 7 bases not matched to a gene. CDR1 is LGHNA, CDR2 YNFKEQ, per germline. The CDR3 covers 17 residues. The CDR3 here is CASSQEIQGVAGNTIYF. The CDR3 DNA follows: TGTGCCAGCAGCCAAGAGATCCAGGGGGTCGCTGGAAACACCATATATTTT.